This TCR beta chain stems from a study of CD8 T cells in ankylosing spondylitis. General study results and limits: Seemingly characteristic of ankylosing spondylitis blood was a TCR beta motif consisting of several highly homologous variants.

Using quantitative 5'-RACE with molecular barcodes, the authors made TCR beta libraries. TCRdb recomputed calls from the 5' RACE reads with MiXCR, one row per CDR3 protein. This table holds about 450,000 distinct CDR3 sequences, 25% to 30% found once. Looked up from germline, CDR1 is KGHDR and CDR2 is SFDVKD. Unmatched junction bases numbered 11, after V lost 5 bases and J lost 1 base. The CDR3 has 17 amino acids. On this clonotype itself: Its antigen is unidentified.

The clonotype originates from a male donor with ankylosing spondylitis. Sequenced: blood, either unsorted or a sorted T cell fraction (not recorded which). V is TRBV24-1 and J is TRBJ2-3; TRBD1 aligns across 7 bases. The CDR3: CATSGHTEGQGTDTQYF. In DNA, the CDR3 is TGTGCCACCAGTGGCCATACGGAAGGACAGGGCACAGATACGCAGTATTTT.